This T cell receptor (beta chain) was profiled in a study of neurological immune-mediated disorders. This clonotype was picked up many times. The antigen is not known. Findings and caveats of the study: Falling below healthy controls, multiple sclerosis showed the least TCR clonal expansion, while HTLV-1-associated myelopathy showed the most.

TCRdb passed the 5' RACE reads through MiXCR, listing each CDR3 protein once. The table shows over 50,000 distinct CDR3 sequences, with around 3.5% occurring only once. V was pared by 7 bases and J by 4 bases, with 7 bases between. The CDR3 extends over 11 amino acids. The V gene's germline CDR1 is MNHEY and CDR2 SVGEGT. Sequences were obtained from PBMCs. The clonotype was recovered from a man aged 35-49 years with multiple sclerosis. The V and J genes are TRBV6-2 or TRBV6-3 and TRBJ1-2; no clear D. The CDR3 region is CASTNSYGYTF. Written as DNA, the CDR3 is TGTGCCAGCACAAACAGCTATGGCTACACCTTC.